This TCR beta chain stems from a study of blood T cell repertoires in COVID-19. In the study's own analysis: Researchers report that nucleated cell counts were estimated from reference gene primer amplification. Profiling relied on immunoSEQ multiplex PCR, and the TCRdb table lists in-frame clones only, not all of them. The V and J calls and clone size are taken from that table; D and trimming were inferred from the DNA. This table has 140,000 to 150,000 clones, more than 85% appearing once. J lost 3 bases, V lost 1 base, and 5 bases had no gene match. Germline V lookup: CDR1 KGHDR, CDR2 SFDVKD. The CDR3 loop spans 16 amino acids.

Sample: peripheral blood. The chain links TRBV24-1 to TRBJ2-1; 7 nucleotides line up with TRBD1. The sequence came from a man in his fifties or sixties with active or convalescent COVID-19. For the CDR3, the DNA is TGTGCCACCAGTGATTTCGGCAGGGGGTACTACAATGAGCAGTTCTTC. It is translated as CATSDFGRGYYNEQFF.